This is a list of T cell receptor beta chains from one sample in a study of blood T cell repertoires in COVID-19. Repertoires were generated with immunoSEQ multiplex PCR, while TCRdb's copy carries only in-frame clones and drops some. The sample holds around 270,000 clones, 75% to 95% seen once. Sequencing used peripheral blood. The receptors come from a person between 18 and 30 years old with COVID-19, enrolled during active disease. Both conserved end residues are part of each CDR3. D genes are given only for firm matches. Where a row states a size, it is once, few, many or the class of an expanded clone; other rows omit it.

v_gene: TRBV18
len: 14
d_gene: .
abundance: .
j_gene: TRBJ2-7
CDR3nt: TGTGCCAGCTCACCCCAGGGGTGGGGAGTTGAGCAGTACTTC
CDR3aa: CASSPQGWGVEQYF

v_gene: TRBV24-1
len: 14
d_gene: .
abundance: .
j_gene: TRBJ2-2
CDR3nt: TGTGCCACCAGTGATTTGCTAGCCGCCGGGGAGCTGTTTTTT
CDR3aa: CATSDLLAAGELFF

v_gene: TRBV7-9
len: 12
d_gene: .
abundance: .
j_gene: TRBJ1-4
CDR3nt: TGTGCCAGCAGCCTAAATAATGAAAAACTGTTTTTT
CDR3aa: CASSLNNEKLFF

v_gene: TRBV19
len: 13
d_gene: TRBD1
abundance: .
j_gene: TRBJ1-1
CDR3nt: TGTGCCAGTAGTCCGGACAGGGATAGAGAAGCTTTCTTT
CDR3aa: CASSPDRDREAFF

v_gene: TRBV19
len: 17
d_gene: TRBD2
abundance: .
j_gene: TRBJ2-1
CDR3nt: TGTGCCAGTAGTATAGGGTCTAGCGGATTGAGGTACAATGAGCAGTTCTTC
CDR3aa: CASSIGSSGLRYNEQFF

v_gene: TRBV3-1/TRBV3-2
len: 15
d_gene: .
abundance: .
j_gene: TRBJ2-7
CDR3nt: TGTGCCAGCGGACAAGGGAGGATTGGGTCCTACGAGCAGTACTTC
CDR3aa: CASGQGRIGSYEQYF

v_gene: TRBV19
len: 13
d_gene: .
abundance: .
j_gene: TRBJ2-2
CDR3nt: TGTGCCAGTAATCAGGCCCACACCGGGGAGCTGTTTTTT
CDR3aa: CASNQAHTGELFF

v_gene: TRBV25-1
len: 17
d_gene: TRBD2
abundance: .
j_gene: TRBJ2-5
CDR3nt: TGTGCCAGCAGGACTAGCGGGAGGGCCTCACTTGGGGAGACCCAGTACTTC
CDR3aa: CASRTSGRASLGETQYF

v_gene: TRBV10-3
len: 14
d_gene: .
abundance: .
j_gene: TRBJ2-3
CDR3nt: TGTGCCATCAAAAGTCAGACTAGCACAGATACGCAGTATTTT
CDR3aa: CAIKSQTSTDTQYF

v_gene: TRBV29-1
len: 10
d_gene: TRBD1
abundance: .
j_gene: TRBJ1-1
CDR3nt: TGCAGCGTAGGACAGGGGTTCGCTTTCTTT
CDR3aa: CSVGQGFAFF

v_gene: TRBV7-9
len: 16
d_gene: .
abundance: .
j_gene: TRBJ2-1
CDR3nt: TGTGCCAGCAGCTTATCGGTCGGTAGCTCCTACAATGAGCAGTTCTTC
CDR3aa: CASSLSVGSSYNEQFF

v_gene: TRBV7-9
len: 17
d_gene: TRBD2
abundance: .
j_gene: TRBJ2-5
CDR3nt: TGTGCCAGCAGCTTACCGGGGCCGGGACTAGCTAAAGAGACCCAGTACTTC
CDR3aa: CASSLPGPGLAKETQYF

v_gene: TRBV7-2
len: 12
d_gene: .
abundance: once
j_gene: TRBJ1-1
CDR3nt: TGTGCCAGCGGGCGGGTGAACACTGAAGCTTTCTTT
CDR3aa: CASGRVNTEAFF

v_gene: TRBV5-4
len: 18
d_gene: .
abundance: .
j_gene: TRBJ2-4
CDR3nt: TGTGCCAGCAGCTTGGCCTTAGGGAAGGAGGGCCCCAAAAACATTCAGTACTTC
CDR3aa: CASSLALGKEGPKNIQYF

v_gene: TRBV9
len: 12
d_gene: .
abundance: .
j_gene: TRBJ2-2
CDR3nt: TGTGCCAGCAGCGTACTCACCGGGGAGCTGTTTTTT
CDR3aa: CASSVLTGELFF

v_gene: TRBV2
len: 11
d_gene: .
abundance: few
j_gene: TRBJ2-7
CDR3nt: TGTGCCAGCAGTTCCTACTGGGAGCAGTACTTC
CDR3aa: CASSSYWEQYF

v_gene: TRBV6-5
len: 15
d_gene: TRBD1
abundance: .
j_gene: TRBJ2-7
CDR3nt: TGTGCCAGCAGGATATCCCCCACAGGGGTGGGGGAGCAGTACTTC
CDR3aa: CASRISPTGVGEQYF

v_gene: TRBV24-1
len: 14
d_gene: .
abundance: .
j_gene: TRBJ1-2
CDR3nt: TGTGCCACCAGTGATTCGGGGAAACCCTATGGCTACACCTTC
CDR3aa: CATSDSGKPYGYTF

v_gene: TRBV3-1/TRBV3-2
len: 16
d_gene: .
abundance: .
j_gene: TRBJ2-5
CDR3nt: TGTGCCAGCAGCCAACGTACCGGGACTCCCCAAGAGACCCAGTACTTC
CDR3aa: CASSQRTGTPQETQYF

v_gene: TRBV7-2
len: 13
d_gene: .
abundance: .
j_gene: TRBJ2-3
CDR3nt: TGTGCCAGCAGCTCTTGGATGACTTATACGCAGTATTTT
CDR3aa: CASSSWMTYTQYF